A selection of T cell receptor beta chains follows, all from one sample in a study of T cells in Graves' hyperthyroidism and ophthalmopathy. TCRdb processed the multiplex PCR reads anew with MiXCR; each CDR3 protein has one entry. The table includes about 380,000 distinct CDR3 sequences, around 20% detected once. The source material was blood. Receptors were obtained from a man between 18 and 35 years old with Graves' ophthalmopathy. Each CDR3 is given with its conserved first and last residue. Each record gives: V gene, clone size, CDR3 protein. Only some rows state a clone size, as once, few, many or a class for expanded clones.

v_gene: TRBV11-2
abundance: many
CDR3aa: CASSLRGRETQYF

v_gene: TRBV12-3/TRBV12-4
abundance: few
CDR3aa: CASSLGGRRYGYTF

v_gene: TRBV7-3
abundance: .
CDR3aa: CASSRTSGGSTDTQYF

v_gene: TRBV12-3/TRBV12-4
abundance: many
CDR3aa: CASSLAGAEQYF

v_gene: TRBV15
abundance: many
CDR3aa: CATSRETGLYEQYF

v_gene: TRBV6-1
abundance: many
CDR3aa: CASRAFSNQPQHF

v_gene: TRBV28
abundance: many
CDR3aa: CASSSGQGLDTIYF

v_gene: TRBV12-3/TRBV12-4
abundance: many
CDR3aa: CASSQDTMNTEAFF

v_gene: TRBV3-1
abundance: many
CDR3aa: CASSVDENTEAFF

v_gene: TRBV27
abundance: many
CDR3aa: CASSFGGGRGNYGYTF

v_gene: TRBV10-3
abundance: .
CDR3aa: CAISVASGGTDTQYF

v_gene: TRBV7-2
abundance: many
CDR3aa: CASSSGTASYNEQFF

v_gene: TRBV28
abundance: many
CDR3aa: CASSSPRGGFTEAFF